The TCR beta chain under discussion was sequenced for a study of blood T cell repertoires in COVID-19. At the level of the study: Samples of COVID-19 (acute and convalescent) were obtained from the United States, Italy and Spain. The cDNA or gDNA used as material had been derived from T cells, B-cell-depleted T cells, or PBMCs.

V shed 7 bases, J shed 6 bases, and the junction held 4 bases outside the gene matches. The CDR3 spans 14 residues. Germline V gives CDR1 KGHDR, CDR2 SFDVKD. The assay was immunoSEQ multiplex PCR, and TCRdb's table has in-frame clones only and misses some. The repertoire holds nearly 250,000 clones, with roughly 79% as singletons. This clonotype originated in a woman older than 75 with acute or convalescent COVID-19. This chain connects TRBV24-1 to TRBJ2-3; 12 bases line up with TRBD2. The specimen sequenced was peripheral blood. CDR3 DNA sequence: TGTGCCACCAGCTCGACTAGCGGGAGTGATACGCAGTATTTT. As protein: CATSSTSGSDTQYF.